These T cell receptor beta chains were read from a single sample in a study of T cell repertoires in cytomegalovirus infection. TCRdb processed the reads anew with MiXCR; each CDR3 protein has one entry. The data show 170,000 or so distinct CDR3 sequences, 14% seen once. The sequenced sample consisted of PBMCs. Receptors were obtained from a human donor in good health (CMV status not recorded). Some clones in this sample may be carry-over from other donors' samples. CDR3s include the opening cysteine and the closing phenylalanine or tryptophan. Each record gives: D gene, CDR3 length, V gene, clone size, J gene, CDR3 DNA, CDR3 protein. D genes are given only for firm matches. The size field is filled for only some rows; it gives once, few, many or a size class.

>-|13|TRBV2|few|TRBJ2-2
TGTGCCGCCCTTAGGGCTATATCCGGGGAGCTGTTTTTT
CAALRAISGELFF
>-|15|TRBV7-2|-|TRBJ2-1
TGTGCCAGCAGCCCCGGACAGAGAGCCTACAATGAGCAGTTCTTC
CASSPGQRAYNEQFF
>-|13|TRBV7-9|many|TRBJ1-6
TGTGCCAGCAGCCGGGTGGGCAATTCACCCCTCCACTTT
CASSRVGNSPLHF
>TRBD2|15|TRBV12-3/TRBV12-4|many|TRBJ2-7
TGTGCCAGCAGTTACGGGGGGGGGCCGTCCTACGAGCAGTACTTC
CASSYGGGPSYEQYF
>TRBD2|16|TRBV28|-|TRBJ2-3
TGTGCCAGCAGTTTACCTAGCGGGAGGGCCACAGATACGCAGTATTTT
CASSLPSGRATDTQYF
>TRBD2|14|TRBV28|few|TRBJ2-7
TGTGCCAGCAACCTAGCGGGAGGTGGCTACGAGCAGTACTTC
CASNLAGGGYEQYF
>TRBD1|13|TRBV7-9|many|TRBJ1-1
TGTGCCTACTCTTCGGACAGGGCCACTGAAGCTTTCTTT
CAYSSDRATEAFF
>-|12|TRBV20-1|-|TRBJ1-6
TGCAGTGCTAGAGAGCCGATTTCACCCCTCCACTTT
CSAREPISPLHF
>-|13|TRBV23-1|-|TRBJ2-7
TGCGCCAGCAGTCAATCGAGACGTGCCGAGCAGTACTTC
CASSQSRRAEQYF
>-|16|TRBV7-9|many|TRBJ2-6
TGTGCCAGCAGCTTAGTGGCCCCGACTGGGGCCAACGTCCTGACTTTC
CASSLVAPTGANVLTF